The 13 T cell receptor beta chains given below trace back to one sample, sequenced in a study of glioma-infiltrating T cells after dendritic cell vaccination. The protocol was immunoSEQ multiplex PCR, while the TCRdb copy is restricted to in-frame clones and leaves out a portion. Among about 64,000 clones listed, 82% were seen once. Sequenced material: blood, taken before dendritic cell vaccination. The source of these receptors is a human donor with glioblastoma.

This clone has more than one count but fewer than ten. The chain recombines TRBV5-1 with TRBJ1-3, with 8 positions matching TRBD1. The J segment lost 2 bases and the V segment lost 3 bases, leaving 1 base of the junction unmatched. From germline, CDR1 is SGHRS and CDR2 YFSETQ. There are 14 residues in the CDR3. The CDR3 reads CASSSTGAGNTIYF. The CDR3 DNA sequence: TGCGCCAGCAGCTCGACAGGGGCTGGAAACACCATATATTTT.

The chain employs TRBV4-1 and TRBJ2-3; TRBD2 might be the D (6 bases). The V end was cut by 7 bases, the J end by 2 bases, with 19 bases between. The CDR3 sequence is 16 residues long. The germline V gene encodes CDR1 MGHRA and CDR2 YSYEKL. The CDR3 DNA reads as TGCGCCAGCACCCCTAGGGTGGGGGGAAACACAGATACGCAGTATTTT. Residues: CASTPRVGGNTDTQYF.

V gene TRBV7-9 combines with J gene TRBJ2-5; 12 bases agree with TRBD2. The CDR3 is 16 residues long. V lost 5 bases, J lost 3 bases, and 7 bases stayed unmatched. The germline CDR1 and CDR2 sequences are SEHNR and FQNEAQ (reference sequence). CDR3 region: CASSPARLAGEETQYF. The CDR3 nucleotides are TGTGCCAGCAGCCCCGCCCGACTAGCGGGGGAAGAGACCCAGTACTTC.

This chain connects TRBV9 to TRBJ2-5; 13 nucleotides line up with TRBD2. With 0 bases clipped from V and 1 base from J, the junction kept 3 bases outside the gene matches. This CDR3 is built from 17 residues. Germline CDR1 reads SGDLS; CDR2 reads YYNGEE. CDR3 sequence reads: CASSVATSGGVQETQYF. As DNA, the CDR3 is TGTGCCAGCAGCGTAGCTACTAGCGGGGGGGTCCAAGAGACCCAGTACTTC.

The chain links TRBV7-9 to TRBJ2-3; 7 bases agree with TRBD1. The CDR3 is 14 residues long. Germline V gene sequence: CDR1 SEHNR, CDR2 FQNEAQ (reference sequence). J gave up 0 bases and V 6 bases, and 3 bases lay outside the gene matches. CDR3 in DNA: TGTGCCAGCAGTTCGACAGGGAGCACAGATACGCAGTATTTT. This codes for CASSSTGSTDTQYF.

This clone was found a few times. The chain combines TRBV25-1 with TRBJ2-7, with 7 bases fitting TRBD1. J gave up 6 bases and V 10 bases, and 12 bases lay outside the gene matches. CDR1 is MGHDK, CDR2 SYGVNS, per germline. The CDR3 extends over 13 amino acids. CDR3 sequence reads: CATRGGGDGEQYF. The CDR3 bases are TGTGCCACCCGAGGGGGCGGAGATGGCGAGCAGTACTTC.

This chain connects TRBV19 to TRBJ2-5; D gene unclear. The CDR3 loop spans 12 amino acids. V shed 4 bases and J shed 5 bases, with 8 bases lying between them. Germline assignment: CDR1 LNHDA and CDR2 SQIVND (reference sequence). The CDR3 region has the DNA TGTGCCAGTAGTAGGTCAGATGAGACCCAGTACTTC. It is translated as CASSRSDETQYF.

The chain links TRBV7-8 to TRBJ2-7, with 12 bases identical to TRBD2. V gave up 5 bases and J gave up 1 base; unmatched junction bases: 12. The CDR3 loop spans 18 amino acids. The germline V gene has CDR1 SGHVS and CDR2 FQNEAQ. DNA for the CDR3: TGTGCCAGCAGCCTGAGGACTAGCGGGGTCACATTTTCCTACGAGCAGTACTTC. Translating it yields CASSLRTSGVTFSYEQYF.

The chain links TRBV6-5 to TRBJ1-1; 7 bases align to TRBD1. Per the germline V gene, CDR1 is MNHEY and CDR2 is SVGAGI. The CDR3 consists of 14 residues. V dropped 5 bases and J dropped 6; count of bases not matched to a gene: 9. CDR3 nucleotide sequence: TGTGCCAGCAGTACAAGACAGGGAAGCGCTGAAGCTTTCTTT. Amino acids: CASSTRQGSAEAFF.

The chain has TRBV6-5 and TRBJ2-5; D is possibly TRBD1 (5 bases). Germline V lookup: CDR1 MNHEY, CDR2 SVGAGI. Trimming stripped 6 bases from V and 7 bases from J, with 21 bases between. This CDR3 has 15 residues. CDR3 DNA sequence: TGTGCCAGCAGCCGACAGAACCTCGTGGATGGGACCCAGTACTTC. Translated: CASSRQNLVDGTQYF.

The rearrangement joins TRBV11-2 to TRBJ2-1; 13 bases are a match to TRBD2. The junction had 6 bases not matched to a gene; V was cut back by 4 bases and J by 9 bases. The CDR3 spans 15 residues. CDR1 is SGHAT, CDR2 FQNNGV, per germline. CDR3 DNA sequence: TGTGCCAGCAGCTCCTGGACTAGCGGGGGTGGTGAGCAGTTCTTC. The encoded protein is CASSSWTSGGGEQFF.

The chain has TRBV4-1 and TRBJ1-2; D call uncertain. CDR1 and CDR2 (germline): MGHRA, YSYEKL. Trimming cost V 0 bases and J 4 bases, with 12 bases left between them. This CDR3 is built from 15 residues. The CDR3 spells CASSQDPAGTYGYTF. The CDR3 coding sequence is TGCGCCAGCAGCCAAGATCCCGCAGGCACCTATGGCTACACCTTC.

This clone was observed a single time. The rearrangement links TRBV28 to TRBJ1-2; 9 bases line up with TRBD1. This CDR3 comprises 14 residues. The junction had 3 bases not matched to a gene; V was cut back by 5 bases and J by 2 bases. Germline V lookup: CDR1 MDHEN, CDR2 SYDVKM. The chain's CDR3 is CASSRDRANYGYTF. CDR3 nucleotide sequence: TGTGCCAGCAGTCGGGACAGGGCGAACTATGGCTACACCTTC.